This T cell receptor beta chain originates from a study of T-cell reconstitution after alpha-beta-depleted transplantation in children. Germline V gives CDR1 MNHEY, CDR2 SVGEGT. The CDR3 totals 16 residues. The trim removed 6 bases at V and 5 bases at J, leaving 7 bases unmatched. This clonotype turned up a few times. A library of TCRbeta sequences, prepared with unique molecular identifiers, was generated. TCRdb ran MiXCR on the PCR reads and lists one entry per CDR3 protein. The sample has approximately 640,000 distinct CDR3 sequences; roughly 17% are singletons. The sequenced sample was PBMCs from the stem cell graft donor, obtained from the stem cell graft. The rearrangement links TRBV6-2 or TRBV6-3 to TRBJ2-1; 13 nucleotides line up with TRBD2. The source is a human donor who donated a stem cell graft to a child with acute myeloid leukemia. The CDR3 bases are TGTGCCAGCAGCTCACTAGCGGGGGGGCCAAACAATGAGCAGTTCTTC. Translating it yields CASSSLAGGPNNEQFF.